The T cell receptor (beta chain) under discussion was sequenced for a study of OX40 agonist ivuxolimab in advanced cancers. Background on the study: Dose-escalation patients had hepatocellular carcinoma, melanoma, renal cell or head and neck cancer. Roughly two fifths of patients had received prior checkpoint inhibitor therapy. General observations from the study: The mean number of expanded clones was higher in CD8+ T cells than in CD4+. At 0.1 to 3.0 mg/kg, clonal expansion of CD4+ and CD8+ blood T cells had occurred by week 6.

Generated by immunoSEQ multiplex PCR, the TCRdb table keeps only in-frame clones and is missing some. The table shows tens of thousands of clones, with roughly nine tenths occurring only once. On this clone: Its antigen is as yet unknown.

This clonotype was sampled from an adult with an advanced solid tumor such as melanoma, head and neck, liver or kidney cancer. Sequenced material: CD4+ or CD8+ T cells sorted from blood, taken in a trial of the OX40 agonist ivuxolimab.

The CDR3 coding sequence is TGTGCCAGCAGCATTACGGCCGGGACAGGGGGCTACGAGCAGTACTTC. Its protein is CASSITAGTGGYEQYF. The chain couples TRBV5-4 to TRBJ2-7; 11 nucleotides agree with TRBD1. The CDR3 is 16 amino acids. CDR1 is SGHNT and CDR2 is YYREEE in the germline V gene (reference sequence). The V gene end was trimmed by 4 bases and the J gene end by 3 bases; junction bases not matched to a gene: 9.